These 30 T cell receptor beta chains were sequenced from one sample in a study of blood T cell repertoires in COVID-19 (dated by TCRdb to the early 2020s). The receptor library was made with the immunoSEQ multiplex PCR assay. TCRdb provides this immuneACCESS table in a form limited to in-frame rearrangements. Some clones are lacking; in checked studies, under half of them reflect an unresolved V gene, and why the rest are absent is not known. This sample is represented by a few hundred thousand clones; roughly 90% of them were singletons. The ten largest clones capture 11% of the sample. Source material: peripheral blood. These receptors were taken from a woman aged 25 to 39 with COVID-19, enrolled during active disease.

This clone was detected once. This chain uses TRBV19 with TRBJ1-5, with D uncertain. The CDR3 runs 13 residues. V dropped 5 bases and J dropped 3 bases, with 8 bases sitting between them. Germline V gives CDR1 LNHDA, CDR2 SQIVND (reference sequence). The CDR3 here is CASSPGYNQPQHF. Here the CDR3 DNA reads TGTGCCAGTAGTCCGGGGTACAATCAGCCCCAGCATTTT.

The CDR3 nucleotides read TGTGCCAGCAGCTTAGAGGGCGGGGGGGCCTACAATGAGCAGTTCTTC. Translation gives CASSLEGGGAYNEQFF. The V call is TRBV11-2, the J call TRBJ2-1; 9 bases are a match to TRBD2. The ends lost 0 bases at V and 2 bases at J; junction bases unmatched: 2. This CDR3 comprises 16 residues. The germline gives CDR1 SGHAT, CDR2 FQNNGV.

V gene TRBV29-1 combines with J gene TRBJ1-1; TRBD1 matches at 7 bases. V lost 5 bases and J lost 7; bases outside the gene matches: 4. The germline V gene encodes CDR1 SQVTM and CDR2 ANQGSEA. The CDR3 runs 11 residues. The CDR3, as DNA: TGCAGCGTTTTGGACAGGCTTGAAGCTTTCTTT. Its protein is CSVLDRLEAFF.

This rearrangement joins TRBV11-2 to TRBJ1-2, with D possibly being TRBD1 (6 bases). Germline V gene sequence: CDR1 SGHAT, CDR2 FQNNGV. CDR3 length equals 15 residues. Trimming pared 6 bases from V and 0 bases from J, leaving 14 bases between. In DNA form, the CDR3 reads TGTGCCAGCAGGGGGGCGAGATCCCCTAACTATGGCTACACCTTC. This sequence encodes CASRGARSPNYGYTF.

CDR3 sequence reads: CASRQGASWMNTEAFF. The CDR3 coding sequence is TGTGCCAGCAGGCAGGGGGCGAGTTGGATGAACACTGAAGCTTTCTTT. The chain joins TRBV2 to TRBJ1-1; 8 nucleotides match TRBD1. The CDR3 has 16 amino acids. Germline V CDR1 and CDR2: SNHLY, FYNNEI. Trimming removed 6 bases from V and 0 bases from J; junction bases left unmatched: 9.

Here the CDR3 DNA reads TGTGCCAGCAGCTTTTCGACGAGCGGGCTCGCAGATACGCAGTATTTT. It yields the protein CASSFSTSGLADTQYF. V is TRBV5-6 and J is TRBJ2-3, with D tentatively TRBD2 (6 bases). This CDR3 contains 16 residues. Germline V CDR1 and CDR2: SGHDT, YYEEEE. V was shortened by 2 bases and J by 4 bases, with 17 bases between the two germline ends.

This chain connects TRBV5-4 to TRBJ2-5; the D gene is possibly TRBD2 (5 bases). This CDR3 spans 14 amino acids. The V and J ends lost 4 bases and 2 bases respectively, with 12 bases between them. The germline V gene encodes CDR1 SGHNT and CDR2 YYREEE (reference sequence). CDR3 nucleotide sequence: TGTGCCAGCAGCCCCAAAGGACTGCAAGAGACCCAGTACTTC. Protein sequence: CASSPKGLQETQYF.

The rearrangement uses TRBV28 and TRBJ2-2; D may be TRBD2 (6 bases). Looked up from germline, CDR1 is MDHEN and CDR2 is SYDVKM. CDR3 length: 15 amino acids. The ends were cut back, 4 bases at V and 8 bases at J, with 17 bases in the middle. The CDR3 DNA reads as TGTGCCAGCAGTTCGGACACGGCCGCGGGAGGGGAGCTGTTTTTT. Translating it yields CASSSDTAAGGELFF.

This sequence joins TRBV3-1 (or the pseudogene TRBV3-2) and TRBJ1-1; the D is unclear. CDR1 is LGHDT and CDR2 is YNNKEL in the germline V gene (reference sequence). Trimming removed 0 bases at V and 3 bases at J, with 11 bases between. The CDR3 extends over 15 amino acids. Here the CDR3 reads CASSQDSSGYTEAFF. CDR3 sequence (DNA): TGTGCCAGCAGCCAAGATTCCTCAGGCTACACTGAAGCTTTCTTT.

V gene TRBV12-3 or TRBV12-4 combines with J gene TRBJ1-1; D perhaps matches TRBD1 (6 bases). The CDR3 sequence is 12 residues long. The V end lost 6 bases, the J end lost 8 bases, and 13 bases lay between the germline ends. CDR3 sequence reads: CASSSGQYEAFF. The CDR3 coding sequence is TGTGCCAGCAGCTCAGGACAGTACGAAGCTTTCTTT.

This rearrangement joins TRBV23-1 to TRBJ1-5, with D perhaps matching TRBD1 (6 bases). TRBV23-1 qualifies as an ORF whose function is uncertain. Trimming took 4 bases from V and 3 from J, leaving 19 bases between them. CDR3 length: 17 residues. The CDR3 sequence: CASSPPAPGHLNQPQHF. DNA for the CDR3: TGCGCCAGCAGTCCCCCCGCTCCGGGACACCTCAATCAGCCCCAGCATTTT.

The rearrangement joins TRBV10-1 to TRBJ2-3; possibly TRBD2 for D (5 bases). The CDR3 spans 17 residues. CDR1 and CDR2 from the germline V gene are WNHNN and SYGVQD (reference sequence). CDR3 amino acids: CASEGPIQRPCTDTQYF. CDR3 coding DNA: TGCGCATCCGAGGGTCCCATACAGCGGCCTTGCACAGATACGCAGTATTTT.

V usage is TRBV6-5 and J usage is TRBJ1-2; D gene uncertain. The CDR3 contains 14 residues. The V and J ends lost 7 bases and 4 bases respectively, with 16 bases between them. Germline CDR1 is MNHEY and CDR2 is SVGAGI. The CDR3 loop reads CASTDLLGGYGYTF. The CDR3 DNA reads as TGTGCCAGCACCGACTTGTTGGGTGGCTATGGCTACACCTTC.

V is TRBV7-9 and J is TRBJ2-1; D might be TRBD1 (5 bases). The V and J ends lost 3 bases and 1 base respectively, with 7 bases between them. Germline CDR1 reads SEHNR; CDR2 reads FQNEAQ (reference sequence). The CDR3 contains 14 residues. The CDR3 DNA follows: TGTGCCAGCAGCTTTGGGGCGTCCTACAATGAGCAGTTCTTC. Protein product: CASSFGASYNEQFF.

The sample holds a few counts of this clone. J is TRBJ2-1 and V is TRBV18; 8 positions agree with TRBD1. With V trimmed by 2 bases and J by 8 bases, 5 bases remained unmatched. The CDR3 runs 14 residues. Germline CDR1 and CDR2: KGHSH and LQKENI. In DNA form, the CDR3 reads TGTGCCAGCTCACCAAAGACAGGGGTGGATGAGCAGTTCTTC. Translating it yields CASSPKTGVDEQFF.

The chain employs TRBV28 and TRBJ1-4; D unresolved. From germline, CDR1 is MDHEN and CDR2 SYDVKM. This CDR3 spans 13 amino acids. V was trimmed by 3 bases and J by 10 bases, leaving 12 bases between them. Here the CDR3 DNA reads TGTGCCAGCAGTTTGCCGGGTCTGGTAAAACTGTTTTTT. Amino acid sequence: CASSLPGLVKLFF.

This clone came up once. The V and J genes are TRBV5-1 and TRBJ2-5; 7 nucleotides align to TRBD1. CDR3 length equals 14 residues. Unmatched junction bases numbered 4, after V lost 4 bases and J lost 1 base. The germline gives CDR1 SGHRS, CDR2 YFSETQ. Here the CDR3 DNA reads TGCGCCAGCAGCGCACAGGGGTCCCAAGAGACCCAGTACTTC. Translated: CASSAQGSQETQYF.

This clone was counted a single time. This CDR3 is also generated by other DNA sequences in the sample. The V call is TRBV27, the J call TRBJ1-5, with 8 nucleotides matching TRBD1. V was clipped by 7 bases and J by 2 bases; unmatched bases: 4. The CDR3 contains 14 residues. Looked up from germline, CDR1 is MNHEY and CDR2 is SMNVEV (reference sequence). In DNA form, the CDR3 reads TGTGCCAGCACTACAGGGGGTGGCAATCAGCCCCAGCATTTT. Protein product: CASTTGGGNQPQHF.

The J gene is TRBJ1-2, the V gene TRBV16; 7 bases align to TRBD1. CDR1 is KGHSY and CDR2 is FQNENV in the germline V gene. This CDR3 is 14 amino acids long. J gave up 2 bases and V 7 bases, and 7 bases lay outside the gene matches. CDR3 sequence reads: CASTGEQGNYGYTF. Here the CDR3 DNA reads TGTGCCAGCACGGGGGAACAGGGGAACTATGGCTACACCTTC.

The DNA for the CDR3 is TGTGCCAGCAGTAGGGGGTACGGTGGAGGGACCCAGTACTTC. As protein: CASSRGYGGGTQYF. The chain links TRBV5-5 to TRBJ2-5, with D possibly matching TRBD1 (6 bases). The germline V and J ends were trimmed by 5 bases and 7 bases, with 18 bases remaining between them. CDR3 length: 14 residues. The V gene's germline CDR1 is SGHKS and CDR2 YYEKEE (reference sequence).

The rearrangement uses TRBV5-1 and TRBJ2-7, with TRBD1 as a possible D gene (5 bases). CDR3 length: 13 amino acids. With 5 bases removed from V and 5 bases from J, the gap between germline ends came to 14 bases. In germline, CDR1 is SGHRS, CDR2 YFSETQ. The CDR3 DNA follows: TGCGCCAGCAGACAGGAGCCCCCCAACGAGCAGTACTTC. It yields the protein CASRQEPPNEQYF.

The J gene is TRBJ1-1, the V gene TRBV25-1; TRBD1 is a possible D gene (5 bases). Germline V gene sequence: CDR1 MGHDK, CDR2 SYGVNS. CDR3 size: 15 residues. V lost 6 bases and J lost 4, with 18 bases in between. The CDR3 is CASSPWGGGGTEAFF. The CDR3, as DNA: TGTGCCAGCAGCCCCTGGGGCGGTGGCGGCACTGAAGCTTTCTTT.

The chain employs TRBV7-9 and TRBJ2-7; TRBD1 matches at 9 bases. The CDR3 is 16 amino acids. Germline CDR1 is SEHNR and CDR2 is FQNEAQ (reference sequence). Trimming cost V 4 bases and J 4 bases; bases outside gene matches: 11. The CDR3 DNA follows: TGTGCCAGCAGCTACGGGACAGGGCGAGCATGGTACGAGCAGTACTTC. Its protein is CASSYGTGRAWYEQYF.

The chain uses TRBV19 and TRBJ1-1; D is unresolved. Germline V gene sequence: CDR1 LNHDA, CDR2 SQIVND (reference sequence). There are 13 residues in the CDR3. Trimming cost V 2 bases and J 2 bases, with 6 bases left between them. CDR3 bases: TGTGCCAGTAGTATATTCGGTAACACTGAAGCTTTCTTT. It codes for CASSIFGNTEAFF.

This chain connects TRBV15 to TRBJ2-5, with D maybe TRBD2 (6 bases). V shed 8 bases and J shed 0 bases, with 16 bases lying between them. The germline gives CDR1 LNHNV, CDR2 YYDKDF (reference sequence). This CDR3 comprises 15 residues. The CDR3 protein is CATAWLGGDQETQYF. The CDR3 nucleotides read TGTGCCACCGCCTGGTTGGGCGGGGACCAAGAGACCCAGTACTTC.

The chain carries TRBV7-9 and TRBJ1-4; 9 bases align to TRBD1. CDR1 SEHNR and CDR2 FQNEAQ come from the germline V gene (reference sequence). V shed 5 bases and J 8 bases; nucleotides not matched to a gene: 9. This CDR3 is 15 amino acids long. CDR3 in amino acids: CASSPPGQGWEKLFF. DNA of the CDR3: TGTGCCAGCAGCCCTCCGGGACAGGGATGGGAAAAACTGTTTTTT.

The DNA for the CDR3 is TGTGCCAGCAGCTCTGAGACAGATAACTATGGCTACACCTTC. Its protein is CASSSETDNYGYTF. The chain recombines TRBV5-4 with TRBJ1-2, with D perhaps TRBD1 (5 bases). Germline CDR1 and CDR2: SGHNT and YYREEE (reference sequence). V dropped 3 bases and J dropped 1 base, with 10 bases sitting between them. The CDR3 contains 14 residues.

This clone came up a few times. The chain joins TRBV6-7 to TRBJ1-2; TRBD1 agrees at 7 bases. TRBV6-7 is annotated as an ORF whose role is uncertain. The CDR3 runs to 12 residues. The J segment lost 4 bases and the V segment lost 7 bases, leaving 3 bases of the junction unmatched. CDR3 sequence (DNA): TGTGCCAGCAACAGGGGAATCTATGGCTACACCTTC. This codes for CASNRGIYGYTF.

The rearrangement joins TRBV6-6 to TRBJ1-3; 8 nucleotides align to TRBD1. The CDR3 contains 15 residues. V shed 7 bases, J shed 0 bases, and the junction held 5 bases outside the gene matches. Germline V lookup: CDR1 MNHNY, CDR2 SVGAGI (reference sequence). The DNA of the CDR3 is TGTGCCAGCAATGCGGACAGGGTCTCTGGAAACACCATATATTTT. Translated: CASNADRVSGNTIYF.

The chain recombines TRBV5-1 with TRBJ2-2; D ambiguous. This CDR3 has 16 residues. The ends were cut back, 0 bases at V and 2 bases at J, with 11 bases in the middle. Germline V lookup: CDR1 SGHRS, CDR2 YFSETQ. The CDR3 reads CASSLGLYLNTGELFF. In nucleotides, the CDR3 is TGCGCCAGCAGCTTGGGTCTCTACCTAAACACCGGGGAGCTGTTTTTT.